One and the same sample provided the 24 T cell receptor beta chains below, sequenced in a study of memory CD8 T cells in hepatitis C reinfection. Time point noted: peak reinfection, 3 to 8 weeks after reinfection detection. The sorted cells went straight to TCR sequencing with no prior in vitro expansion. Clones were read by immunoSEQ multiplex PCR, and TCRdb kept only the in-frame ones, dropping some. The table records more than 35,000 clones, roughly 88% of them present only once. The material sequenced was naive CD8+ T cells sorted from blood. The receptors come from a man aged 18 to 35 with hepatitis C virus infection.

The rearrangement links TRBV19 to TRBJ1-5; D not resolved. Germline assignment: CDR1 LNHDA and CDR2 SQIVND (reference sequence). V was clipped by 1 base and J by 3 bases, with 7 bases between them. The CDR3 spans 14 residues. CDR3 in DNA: TGTGCCAGTAGTATAGGGGAGGTCAATCAGCCCCAGCATTTT. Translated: CASSIGEVNQPQHF.

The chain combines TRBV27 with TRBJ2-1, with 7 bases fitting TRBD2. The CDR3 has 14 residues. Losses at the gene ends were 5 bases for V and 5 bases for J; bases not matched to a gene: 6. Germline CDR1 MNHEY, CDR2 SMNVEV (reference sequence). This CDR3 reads CASSPIGTNNEQFF. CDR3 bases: TGTGCCAGCAGTCCAATCGGGACTAACAATGAGCAGTTCTTC.

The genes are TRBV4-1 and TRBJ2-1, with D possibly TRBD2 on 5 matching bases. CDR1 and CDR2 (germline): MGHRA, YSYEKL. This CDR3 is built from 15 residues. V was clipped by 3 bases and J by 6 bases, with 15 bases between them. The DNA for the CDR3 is TGCGCCAGCAGCCAGGGTCTGGGAGCAGGCAATGAGCAGTTCTTC. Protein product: CASSQGLGAGNEQFF.

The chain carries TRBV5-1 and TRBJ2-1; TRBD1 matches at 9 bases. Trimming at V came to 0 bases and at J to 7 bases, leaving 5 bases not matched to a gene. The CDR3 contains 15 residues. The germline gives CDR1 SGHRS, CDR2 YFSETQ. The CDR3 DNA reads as TGCGCCAGCAGCTTGGCCCCGGGACAGGGTAATGAGCAGTTCTTC. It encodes CASSLAPGQGNEQFF.

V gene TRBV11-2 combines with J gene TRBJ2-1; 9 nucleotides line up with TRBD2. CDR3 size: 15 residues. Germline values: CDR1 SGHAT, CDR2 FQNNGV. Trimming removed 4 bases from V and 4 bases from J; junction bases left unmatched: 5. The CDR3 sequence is CASSSQRGAYNEQFF. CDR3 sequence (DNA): TGTGCCAGCAGCTCCCAGCGGGGGGCTTACAATGAGCAGTTCTTC. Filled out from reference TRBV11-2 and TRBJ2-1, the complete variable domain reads EAGVAQSPRYKIIEKRQSVAFWCNPISGHATLYWYQQILGQGPKLLIQFQNNGVVDDSQLPKDRFSAERLKGVDSTLKIQPAKLEDSAVYLCASSSQRGAYNEQFFGPGTRLTVL.

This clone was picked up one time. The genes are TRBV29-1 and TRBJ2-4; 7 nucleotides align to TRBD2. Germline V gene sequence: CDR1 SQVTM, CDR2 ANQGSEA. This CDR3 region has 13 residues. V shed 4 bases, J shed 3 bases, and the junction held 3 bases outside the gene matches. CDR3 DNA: TGCAGCGTTGTGGGGGAGGGCAAAAACATTCAGTACTTC. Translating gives CSVVGEGKNIQYF.

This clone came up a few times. The CDR3 is CASSLTSGSSYEQYF. The CDR3 DNA reads as TGCGCCAGCAGCCTGACTAGCGGGAGTTCATACGAGCAGTACTTC. This chain connects TRBV4-1 to TRBJ2-7, with 12 bases fitting TRBD2. From germline, CDR1 is MGHRA and CDR2 YSYEKL. This CDR3 is 15 amino acids long. J was trimmed by 4 bases and V by 4 bases; bases with no gene match: 5.

CDR3 region: CASSSPGGSGGGLGYTF. CDR3 DNA: TGTGCCAGCAGCTCTCCGGGTGGATCGGGGGGGGGTCTTGGCTACACCTTC. The V call is TRBV7-9, the J call TRBJ1-2, with a weak D call TRBD1 (5 bases). In germline, CDR1 is SEHNR, CDR2 FQNEAQ (reference sequence). The CDR3 loop spans 17 amino acids. Trimming pared 4 bases from V and 7 bases from J, leaving 25 bases between.

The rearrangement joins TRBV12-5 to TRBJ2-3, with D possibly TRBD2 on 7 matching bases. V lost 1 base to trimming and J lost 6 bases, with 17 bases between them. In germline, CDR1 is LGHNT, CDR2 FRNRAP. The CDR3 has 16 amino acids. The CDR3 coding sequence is TGTGCTAGTGGTTTGGCCCGGGGGGCCCCAGGGGATACGCAGTATTTT. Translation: CASGLARGAPGDTQYF.

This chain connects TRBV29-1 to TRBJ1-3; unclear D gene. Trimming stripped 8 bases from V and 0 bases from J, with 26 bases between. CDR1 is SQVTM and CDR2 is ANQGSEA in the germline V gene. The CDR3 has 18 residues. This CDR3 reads CSHLPSKAVYHSGNTIYF. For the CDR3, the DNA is TGCAGCCATCTCCCATCGAAGGCGGTGTATCACTCTGGAAACACCATATATTTT.

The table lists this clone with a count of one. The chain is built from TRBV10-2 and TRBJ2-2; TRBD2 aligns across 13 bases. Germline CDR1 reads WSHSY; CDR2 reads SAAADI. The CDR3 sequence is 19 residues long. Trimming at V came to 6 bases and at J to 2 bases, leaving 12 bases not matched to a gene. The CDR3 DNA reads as TGCGCCAGCAGATCACCCCTCGGACTAGCGGGAGTAAACACCGGGGAGCTGTTTTTT. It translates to CASRSPLGLAGVNTGELFF.

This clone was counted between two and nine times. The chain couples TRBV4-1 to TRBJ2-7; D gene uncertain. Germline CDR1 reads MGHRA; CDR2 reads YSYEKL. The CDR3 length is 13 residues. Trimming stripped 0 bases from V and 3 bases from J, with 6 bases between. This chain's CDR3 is CASSQDLDYEQYV. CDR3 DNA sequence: TGCGCCAGCAGCCAAGATTTGGACTACGAGCAGTACGTC.

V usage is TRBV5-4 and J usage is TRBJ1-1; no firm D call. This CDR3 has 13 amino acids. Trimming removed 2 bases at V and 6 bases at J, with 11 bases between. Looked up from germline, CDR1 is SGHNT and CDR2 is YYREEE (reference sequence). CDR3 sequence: CASSFSGNAEAFF. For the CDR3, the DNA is TGTGCCAGCAGCTTTTCGGGAAACGCTGAAGCTTTCTTT.

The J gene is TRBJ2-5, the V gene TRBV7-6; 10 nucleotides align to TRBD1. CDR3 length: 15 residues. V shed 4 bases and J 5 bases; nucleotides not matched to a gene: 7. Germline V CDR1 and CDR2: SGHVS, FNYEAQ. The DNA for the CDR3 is TGTGCCAGCAGCTCCGGGACAGGGGAGGGTGAGACCCAGTACTTC. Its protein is CASSSGTGEGETQYF.

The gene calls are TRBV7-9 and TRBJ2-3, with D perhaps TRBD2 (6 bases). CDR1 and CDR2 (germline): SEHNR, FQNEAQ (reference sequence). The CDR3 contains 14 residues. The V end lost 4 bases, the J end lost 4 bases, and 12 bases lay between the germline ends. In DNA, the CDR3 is TGTGCCAGCAGCTCGAGTGGGGAGGCAGATACGCAGTATTTT. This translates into CASSSSGEADTQYF.

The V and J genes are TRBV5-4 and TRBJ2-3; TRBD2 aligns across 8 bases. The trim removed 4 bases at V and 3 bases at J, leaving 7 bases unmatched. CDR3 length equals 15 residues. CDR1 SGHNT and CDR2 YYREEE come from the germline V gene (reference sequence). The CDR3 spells CASSRGGPGTDTQYF. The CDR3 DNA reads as TGTGCCAGCAGCCGGGGGGGGCCTGGGACAGATACGCAGTATTTT.

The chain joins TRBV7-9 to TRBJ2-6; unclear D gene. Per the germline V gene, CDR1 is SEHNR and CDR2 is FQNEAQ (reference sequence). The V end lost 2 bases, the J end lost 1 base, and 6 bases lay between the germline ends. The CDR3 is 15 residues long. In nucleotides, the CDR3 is TGTGCCAGCAGCTTAACAGTGTCTGGGGCCAACGTCCTGACTTTC. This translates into CASSLTVSGANVLTF.

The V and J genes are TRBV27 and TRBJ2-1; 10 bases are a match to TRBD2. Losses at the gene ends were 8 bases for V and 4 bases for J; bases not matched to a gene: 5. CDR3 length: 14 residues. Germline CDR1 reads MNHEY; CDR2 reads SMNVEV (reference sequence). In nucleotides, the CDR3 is TGTGCCAGCGGTACTAGCGGGGTGTACAATGAGCAGTTCTTC. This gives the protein CASGTSGVYNEQFF.

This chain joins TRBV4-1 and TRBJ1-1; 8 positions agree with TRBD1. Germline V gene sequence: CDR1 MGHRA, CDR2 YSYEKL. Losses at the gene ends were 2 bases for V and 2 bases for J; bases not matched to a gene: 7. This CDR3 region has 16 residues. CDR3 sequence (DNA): TGCGCCAGCAGCCAAAGCCCCCAGGGGGCAAACACTGAAGCTTTCTTT. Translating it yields CASSQSPQGANTEAFF.

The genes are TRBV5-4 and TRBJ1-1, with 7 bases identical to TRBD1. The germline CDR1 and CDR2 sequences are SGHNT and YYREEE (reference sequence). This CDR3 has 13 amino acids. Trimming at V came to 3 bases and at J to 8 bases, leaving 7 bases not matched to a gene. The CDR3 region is CASSSGTATEAFF. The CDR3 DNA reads TGTGCCAGCAGCTCTGGGACAGCCACCGAAGCTTTCTTT. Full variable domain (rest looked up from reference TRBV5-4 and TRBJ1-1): ETGVTQSPTHLIKTRGQQVTLRCSSQSGHNTVSWYQQALGQGPQFIFQYYREEENGRGNFPPRFSGLQFPNYSSELNVNALELDDSALYLCASSSGTATEAFFGQGTRLTVV.

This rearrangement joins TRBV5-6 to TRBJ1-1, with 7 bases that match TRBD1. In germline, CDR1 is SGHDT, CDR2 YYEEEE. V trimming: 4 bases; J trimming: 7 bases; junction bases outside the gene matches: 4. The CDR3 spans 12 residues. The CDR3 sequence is CASSPWTGEAFF. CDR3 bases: TGTGCCAGCAGCCCGTGGACAGGTGAAGCTTTCTTT. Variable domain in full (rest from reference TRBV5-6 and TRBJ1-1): DAGVTQSPTHLIKTRGQQVTLRCSPKSGHDTVSWYQQALGQGPQFIFQYYEEEERQRGNFPDRFSGHQFPNYSSELNVNALLLGDSALYLCASSPWTGEAFFGQGTRLTVV.

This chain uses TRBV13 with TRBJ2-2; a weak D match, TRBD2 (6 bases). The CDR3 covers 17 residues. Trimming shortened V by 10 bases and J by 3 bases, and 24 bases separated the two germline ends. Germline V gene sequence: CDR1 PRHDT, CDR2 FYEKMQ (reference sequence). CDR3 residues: CATWEANYRGDTGELFF. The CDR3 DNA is TGTGCCACCTGGGAGGCGAACTACCGAGGGGACACCGGGGAGCTGTTTTTT. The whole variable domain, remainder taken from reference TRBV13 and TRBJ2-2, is AAGVIQSPRHLIKEKRETATLKCYPIPRHDTVYWYQQGPGQDPQFLISFYEKMQSDKGSIPDRFSAQQFSDYHSELNMSSLELGDSALYFCATWEANYRGDTGELFFGEGSRLTVL.

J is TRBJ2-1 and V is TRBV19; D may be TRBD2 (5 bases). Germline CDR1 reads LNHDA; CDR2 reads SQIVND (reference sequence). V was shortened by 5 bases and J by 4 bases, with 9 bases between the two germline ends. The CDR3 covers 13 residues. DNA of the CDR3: TGTGCCAGTAGTCTGACTAATTACAATGAGCAGTTCTTC. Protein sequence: CASSLTNYNEQFF.

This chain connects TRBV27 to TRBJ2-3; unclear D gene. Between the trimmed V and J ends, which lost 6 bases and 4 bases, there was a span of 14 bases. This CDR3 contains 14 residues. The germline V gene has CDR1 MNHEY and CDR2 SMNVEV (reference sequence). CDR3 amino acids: CASRGVVGADTQYF. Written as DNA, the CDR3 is TGTGCCAGCAGAGGAGTTGTTGGCGCAGATACGCAGTATTTT.